This T cell receptor (beta chain) was profiled in a study of T cells in Graves' hyperthyroidism and ophthalmopathy. Germline values: CDR1 MNHNS, CDR2 SASEGT. V dropped 6 bases and J dropped 1; count of bases not matched to a gene: 6. This CDR3 is built from 15 residues. This clonotype was found many times. Its target is unknown. Disease lasting under 3 months, a NOSPECS grade of at least 4, and a Clinical Activity Score of at least 3 were features of the ophthalmopathy patients. Orbital computed tomography and thyroid ultrasound, together with serum TRAb and thyroxine and clinical symptoms, were used for diagnoses. Overall study findings and caveats: The blood repertoire included most of the expanded thyroid clonotypes above 0.001.

The TCR beta CDR3 regions underwent amplification using RNA transcripts as the source. In the first-round RT-PCR of the TCR CDR3, the HTBI primer set was used. TCRdb passed the multiplex PCR reads through MiXCR, listing each CDR3 protein once. This repertoire shows hundreds of thousands of distinct CDR3 sequences, less than 25% found once; its top ten account for approximately 30%. Material for sequencing was blood. V and J are TRBV6-1 and TRBJ2-1; 7 bases agree with TRBD2. The sequence was obtained from a man in his thirties or forties with Graves' ophthalmopathy. The CDR3 sequence: CASRSGGRSYNEQFF. Written as DNA, the CDR3 is TGTGCCAGCAGATCCGGCGGGAGATCCTACAATGAGCAGTTCTTC.